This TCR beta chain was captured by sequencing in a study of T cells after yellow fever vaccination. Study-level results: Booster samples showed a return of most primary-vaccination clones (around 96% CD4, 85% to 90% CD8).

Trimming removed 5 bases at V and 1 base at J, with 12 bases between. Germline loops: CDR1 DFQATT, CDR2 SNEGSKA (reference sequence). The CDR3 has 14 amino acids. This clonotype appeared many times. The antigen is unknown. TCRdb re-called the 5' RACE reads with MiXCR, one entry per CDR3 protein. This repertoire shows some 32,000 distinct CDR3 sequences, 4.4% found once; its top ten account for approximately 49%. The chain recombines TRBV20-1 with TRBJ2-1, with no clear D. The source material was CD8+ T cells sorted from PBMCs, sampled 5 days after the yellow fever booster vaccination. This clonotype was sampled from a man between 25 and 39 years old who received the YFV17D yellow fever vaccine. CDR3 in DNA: TGCAGTGCTGACCGAGACCCGTCCTACAATGAGCAGTTCTTC. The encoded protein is CSADRDPSYNEQFF.